The source of this T cell receptor beta chain is a study of T cell changes during pregnancy in multiple sclerosis. TCRdb's table, derived via immunoSEQ multiplex PCR, lists solely in-frame clones and lacks some. Of nearly 110,000 clones listed, about 90% were seen once; the top ten hold less than 2%. This CDR3 is 12 amino acids long. Germline lookup yields CDR1 SEHNR and CDR2 FQNEAQ (reference sequence). Losses at the gene ends were 2 bases for V and 11 bases for J; bases not matched to a gene: 5. Specimen: peripheral blood, collected before pregnancy. The TCR sequence derives from a female donor with multiple sclerosis, enrolled in a pregnancy study. The chain employs TRBV7-9 and TRBJ2-5; TRBD2 matches 7 bases. The CDR3 region is CASSLLAGEQYF. DNA of the CDR3: TGTGCCAGCAGCTTACTGGCGGGAGAGCAGTACTTC.